A single sample is the source of the 21 T cell receptor beta chains below, sequenced in a study of cytomegalovirus exposure and HLA in healthy donors. PCR amplification relied on 60 Vbeta primers (plus 13 Jbeta primers). Assay used: immunoSEQ multiplex PCR; TCRdb lists only in-frame clones, some missing. The sample has 120,000 or so clones, roughly 78% seen once. The specimen sequenced was PBMCs. These receptors all stem from a woman between 40 and 50 years old in good health and CMV-seronegative.

J is TRBJ2-6 and V is TRBV25-1, with 8 bases identical to TRBD1. The CDR3 covers 16 residues. The germline CDR1 and CDR2 sequences are MGHDK and SYGVNS. V shed 2 bases, J shed 1 base, and the junction held 1 base outside the gene matches. The CDR3 protein is CASSERDRSGANVLTF. In nucleotides, the CDR3 is TGTGCCAGCAGTGAACGGGACAGGTCTGGGGCCAACGTCCTGACTTTC.

J is TRBJ1-2 and V is TRBV4-1; 8 bases align to TRBD1. The CDR3 has 15 residues. V trimming: 5 bases; J trimming: 4 bases; junction bases outside the gene matches: 9. Germline V CDR1 and CDR2: MGHRA, YSYEKL. Written as DNA, the CDR3 is TGCGCCAGCAGCACTCAACCCGGGACAGGCTATGGCTACACCTTC. Protein product: CASSTQPGTGYGYTF.

The genes are TRBV7-8 and TRBJ1-3, with 7 bases matching TRBD1. The length of the CDR3 is 17 residues. V shed 0 bases, J shed 11 bases, and the junction held 16 bases outside the gene matches. Looked up from germline, CDR1 is SGHVS and CDR2 is FQNEAQ. CDR3 amino acids: CASSLARWQGGSWAIYF. The CDR3 DNA reads as TGTGCCAGCAGCTTAGCGCGTTGGCAGGGGGGTTCGTGGGCCATATATTTT. Based on the CDR3 plus reference TRBV7-8 and TRBJ1-3, the full variable domain is GAGVSQSPRYKVAKRGQDVALRCDPISGHVSLFWYQQALGQGPEFLTYFQNEAQLDKSGLPSDRFFAERPEGSVSTLKIQRTQQEDSAVYLCASSLARWQGGSWAIYFGEGSWLTVV.

The rearrangement joins TRBV18 to TRBJ2-1; no clear D gene. This CDR3 has 12 residues. The germline CDR1 and CDR2 sequences are KGHSH and LQKENI. V lost 1 base and J lost 8, with 6 bases in between. As DNA, the CDR3 is TGTGCCAGCTCACCACTCCCGGATGAGCAGTTCTTC. Translation gives CASSPLPDEQFF.

This clone has a handful of counts. The gene calls are TRBV30 and TRBJ1-6; the match to TRBD1 covers 9 bases. J was trimmed by 7 bases and V by 5 bases; bases with no gene match: 9. The germline V gene encodes CDR1 GTSNPN and CDR2 SVGIG (reference sequence). The CDR3 is made up of 15 amino acids. The chain's CDR3 is CAWERGDRGNSPLHF. The CDR3 region has the DNA TGTGCCTGGGAAAGGGGAGACAGGGGGAATTCACCCCTCCACTTT.

The chain links TRBV28 to TRBJ2-7; TRBD1 aligns across 8 bases. Germline V gene sequence: CDR1 MDHEN, CDR2 SYDVKM. The length of the CDR3 is 16 residues. J lost 5 bases, V lost 1 base, and 10 bases had no gene match. The CDR3 nucleotides read TGTGCCAGCAGTTTATTCGGACAGGGTATATTACACGAGCAGTACTTC. This codes for CASSLFGQGILHEQYF. The full variable domain, with the rest looked up from reference TRBV28 and TRBJ2-7, is DVKVTQSSRYLVKRTGEKVFLECVQDMDHENMFWYRQDPGLGLRLIYFSYDVKMKEKGDIPEGYSVSREKKERFSLILESASTNQTSMYLCASSLFGQGILHEQYFGPGTRLTVT.

The V call is TRBV28, the J call TRBJ2-7; TRBD1 might be the D (6 bases). The CDR3 has 14 amino acids. V shed 3 bases and J shed 7 bases, with 16 bases lying between them. CDR1 and CDR2 (germline): MDHEN, SYDVKM. The CDR3 region has the DNA TGTGCCAGCAGTTTGGGAGCGGCGAGGGGGGAGCAGTACTTC. Amino acids: CASSLGAARGEQYF.

The J gene is TRBJ2-1, the V gene TRBV6-5; TRBD2 matches 11 bases. The V and J ends lost 6 bases and 12 bases, in that order; junction bases with no gene match: 10. Per the germline V gene, CDR1 is MNHEY and CDR2 is SVGAGI. This CDR3 has 14 residues. The DNA for the CDR3 is TGTGCCAGCAGCCCGGGACTAGCGGACCGGGGGCAGTTCTTC. Its protein is CASSPGLADRGQFF.

This clone has a single count. This chain links TRBV11-2 with TRBJ2-7; possible D gene TRBD1, 6 bases. The CDR3 covers 12 residues. V dropped 1 base and J dropped 9 bases, with 10 bases sitting between them. The V gene's germline CDR1 is SGHAT and CDR2 FQNNGV. In DNA form, the CDR3 reads TGTGCCAGCAGCTTAGCAGGGGCGGTGCAGTACTTC. Its protein is CASSLAGAVQYF.

This chain links TRBV19 with TRBJ2-6; D unclear. The CDR3 totals 17 residues. Germline V gene data show CDR1 as LNHDA and CDR2 as SQIVND (reference sequence). Trimming stripped 3 bases from V and 0 bases from J, with 12 bases between. The CDR3 spells CASSMPERNSGANVLTF. The CDR3 nucleotides are TGTGCCAGTAGTATGCCGGAGCGCAACTCTGGGGCCAACGTCCTGACTTTC.

This clone was seen a single time. The V call is TRBV2, the J call TRBJ1-1, with D hard to call. V shed 3 bases and J shed 5 bases, with 7 bases lying between them. From germline, CDR1 is SNHLY and CDR2 FYNNEI. CDR3 length equals 12 residues. The CDR3: CASSEQITEAFF. CDR3 in DNA: TGTGCCAGCAGTGAGCAGATTACTGAAGCTTTCTTT.

This chain uses TRBV7-2 with TRBJ2-1; TRBD2 might be the D (6 bases). Trimming removed 2 bases from V and 4 bases from J, with 12 bases in between. Per the germline V gene, CDR1 is SGHTA and CDR2 is FQGNSA. This CDR3 has 15 residues. CDR3 sequence: CASSLSGQIYNEQFF. The CDR3 bases are TGTGCCAGCAGCTTAAGCGGGCAGATTTACAATGAGCAGTTCTTC.

The chain combines TRBV11-2 with TRBJ1-4, with D unclear. Germline V gives CDR1 SGHAT, CDR2 FQNNGV. V shed 6 bases and J shed 6 bases, with 14 bases lying between them. The CDR3 is made up of 14 amino acids. DNA for the CDR3: TGTGCCAGCAGAGCCGGGAATTCCTATGAAAAACTGTTTTTT. The encoded protein is CASRAGNSYEKLFF.

DNA of the CDR3: TGTGCCAGCAGTTACTTAACCAATCCAGGGTCCGGGGAGCTGTTTTTT. This translates into CASSYLTNPGSGELFF. This sequence joins TRBV6-5 and TRBJ2-2, with D perhaps TRBD1 (5 bases). The CDR3 extends over 16 amino acids. The germline V gene encodes CDR1 MNHEY and CDR2 SVGAGI. V was cut by 1 base and J by 6 bases, with 15 bases left in between.

The CDR3 sequence is CASRGGLAGAGELFF. CDR3 bases: TGTGCCAGCAGAGGCGGACTAGCGGGAGCCGGGGAGCTGTTTTTT. The V call is TRBV7-2, the J call TRBJ2-2, with 13 bases lining up with TRBD2. The germline CDR1 and CDR2 sequences are SGHTA and FQGNSA. The V segment lost 6 bases and the J segment 6 bases; nucleotides outside the gene matches: 4. CDR3 size: 15 residues.

This chain links TRBV5-6 with TRBJ1-1, with 10 bases identical to TRBD1. The J segment lost 6 bases and the V segment lost 0 bases, leaving 2 bases of the junction unmatched. There are 14 residues in the CDR3. The germline CDR1 and CDR2 sequences are SGHDT and YYEEEE. CDR3 DNA: TGTGCCAGCAGCTTGGGGACAGGGGGTTCTGAAGCTTTCTTT. Its protein product is CASSLGTGGSEAFF.

The chain joins TRBV27 to TRBJ2-3; 8 positions match TRBD2. Germline CDR1 is MNHEY and CDR2 is SMNVEV (reference sequence). The CDR3 has 14 amino acids. V trimming: 4 bases; J trimming: 0 bases; junction bases outside the gene matches: 0. In DNA form, the CDR3 reads TGTGCCAGCAGTTCTAGCGGGAGCACAGATACGCAGTATTTT. Protein product: CASSSSGSTDTQYF.

V is TRBV28 and J is TRBJ2-1; D might be TRBD1 (6 bases). Germline CDR1 and CDR2: MDHEN and SYDVKM. The germline V and J ends were trimmed by 5 bases and 5 bases, with 16 bases remaining between them. The CDR3 length is 15 residues. The CDR3: CASSPYRERNNEQFF. The DNA for the CDR3 is TGTGCCAGCAGTCCCTACAGGGAAAGGAACAATGAGCAGTTCTTC.

This clone appeared once. The chain couples TRBV5-6 to TRBJ2-1, with 11 bases fitting TRBD2. The trim removed 2 bases at V and 4 bases at J, leaving 8 bases unmatched. Germline V lookup: CDR1 SGHDT, CDR2 YYEEEE. This CDR3 has 17 residues. The DNA for the CDR3 is TGTGCCAGCAGCTTATTTAGCGGGAGGGGTCTATACAATGAGCAGTTCTTC. Its protein product is CASSLFSGRGLYNEQFF. The full variable domain, with the rest looked up from reference TRBV5-6 and TRBJ2-1, is DAGVTQSPTHLIKTRGQQVTLRCSPKSGHDTVSWYQQALGQGPQFIFQYYEEEERQRGNFPDRFSGHQFPNYSSELNVNALLLGDSALYLCASSLFSGRGLYNEQFFGPGTRLTVL.

This clone was counted once. The chain joins TRBV6-1 to TRBJ2-7; 11 nucleotides line up with TRBD1. V dropped 2 bases and J dropped 3; count of bases not matched to a gene: 12. CDR1 is MNHNS, CDR2 SASEGT, per germline. The CDR3 length is 18 residues. CDR3 in amino acids: CASSEQTFGQGAVYEQYF. CDR3 nucleotides: TGTGCCAGCAGTGAACAAACGTTTGGACAGGGGGCGGTCTACGAGCAGTACTTC.

This chain connects TRBV28 to TRBJ2-5, with 10 bases fitting TRBD1. CDR1 is MDHEN, CDR2 SYDVKM, per germline. Trimming at V came to 5 bases and at J to 2 bases, leaving 5 bases not matched to a gene. The CDR3 has 15 residues. The CDR3: CASSRWTGGQETQYF. CDR3 DNA: TGTGCCAGCAGTAGGTGGACAGGGGGACAAGAGACCCAGTACTTC.